This T cell receptor (beta chain) was documented in a study of blood T cell repertoires in COVID-19. Clones were sequenced by immunoSEQ multiplex PCR, and TCRdb holds only the in-frame ones, with some missing. This table has about 110,000 clones, about 90% appearing once. The CDR3 runs 15 residues. Trimming removed 3 bases from V and 1 base from J, with 10 bases in between. Per the germline V gene, CDR1 is SGHNT and CDR2 is YENEEA. The receptor comes from a human donor in a cohort sampled during active COVID-19. What was sequenced was peripheral blood. This sequence joins TRBV11-3 and TRBJ1-3; no firm D call. The CDR3 loop reads CASSFGGWSGNTIYF. The CDR3 DNA reads as TGTGCCAGCAGCTTCGGAGGGTGGTCTGGAAACACCATATATTTT.